These T cell receptor beta chains were read from a single sample in a study of blood T cell repertoires in COVID-19. The assay was immunoSEQ multiplex PCR, and TCRdb's table has in-frame clones only and misses some. The table shows about 250,000 clones, with over 70% occurring only once. Material: peripheral blood. The receptors shown here come from a man in his forties with acute or convalescent COVID-19. The CDR3 runs from the conserved cysteine through the conserved F or W. A D gene is named only where the DNA matches it firmly. Clone size is shown for a subset of rows, as once, few, many or a class of expanded clone.

D gene: NA; V gene: TRBV20-1; J gene: TRBJ1-1; clone size: NA; CDR3 DNA: TGCAGTGCTAGTAGATCTGGGGGAGGAAGCACTGAAGCTTTCTTT; CDR3 protein: CSASRSGGGSTEAFF
D gene: NA; V gene: TRBV3-1/TRBV3-2; J gene: TRBJ2-4; clone size: NA; CDR3 DNA: TGTGCCAGCAGCCGACACCTAGCCAAAAACATTCAGTACTTC; CDR3 protein: CASSRHLAKNIQYF
D gene: NA; V gene: TRBV5-4; J gene: TRBJ2-3; clone size: NA; CDR3 DNA: TGTGCCAGCAGCTTAAGCCTTCCTAGCACAGATACGCAGTATTTT; CDR3 protein: CASSLSLPSTDTQYF
D gene: TRBD1; V gene: TRBV19; J gene: TRBJ1-4; clone size: many; CDR3 DNA: TGTGCCAGTAGTATAGTGGCAGGGGGTGGAGAAAAACTGTTTTTT; CDR3 protein: CASSIVAGGGEKLFF
D gene: NA; V gene: TRBV21-1; J gene: TRBJ1-2; clone size: NA; CDR3 DNA: TGTGCCAGCAGCAAAGGGAAGACAGGGTTTTCCAGGGGAAACCTCTCCAATGGCTACACCTTC; CDR3 protein: CASSKGKTGFSRGNLSNGYTF
D gene: TRBD2; V gene: TRBV7-8; J gene: TRBJ2-1; clone size: once; CDR3 DNA: TGTGCCAGCAGCTCCCTTTGGGCGGGAGGCCACAATGAGCAGTTCTTC; CDR3 protein: CASSSLWAGGHNEQFF
D gene: NA; V gene: TRBV9; J gene: TRBJ2-2; clone size: NA; CDR3 DNA: TGTGCCAGCAGCGTTTTAGGGGGGGACACCGGGGAGCTGTTTTTT; CDR3 protein: CASSVLGGDTGELFF
D gene: TRBD1; V gene: TRBV28; J gene: TRBJ1-4; clone size: few; CDR3 DNA: TGTGCCACTGGACAGGCAAATGAAAAACTGTTTTTT; CDR3 protein: CATGQANEKLFF
D gene: TRBD1; V gene: TRBV3-1/TRBV3-2; J gene: TRBJ2-7; clone size: few; CDR3 DNA: TGTGCCAGCAGCCAACCCGGGACAGGGCTCTACGAGCAGTACTTC; CDR3 protein: CASSQPGTGLYEQYF
D gene: NA; V gene: TRBV7-6; J gene: TRBJ1-3; clone size: once; CDR3 DNA: TGTGCCAGCAGCGTCCTAGCGGCAGTCTCTGGAAACACCATATATTTT; CDR3 protein: CASSVLAAVSGNTIYF
D gene: TRBD1; V gene: TRBV7-9; J gene: TRBJ1-2; clone size: NA; CDR3 DNA: TGTGCCAGCAGCTTAGCGCTTCCGGGACAGGGCTATGGCTACACCTTC; CDR3 protein: CASSLALPGQGYGYTF
D gene: NA; V gene: TRBV7-9; J gene: TRBJ2-2; clone size: NA; CDR3 DNA: TGTGCCAGCAGCTTGGGACTCTCCGCGAACACCGGGGAGCTGTTTTTT; CDR3 protein: CASSLGLSANTGELFF
D gene: NA; V gene: TRBV29-1; J gene: TRBJ2-5; clone size: few; CDR3 DNA: TGCAGCGTTGAAGCGCTTGACAGGACTTTGCACTTC; CDR3 protein: CSVEALDRTLHF
D gene: NA; V gene: TRBV9; J gene: TRBJ1-1; clone size: NA; CDR3 DNA: TGTGCCAGCAGCACGGGCCGGGCAGGGAGGCACACTGAAGCTTTCTTT; CDR3 protein: CASSTGRAGRHTEAFF
D gene: TRBD1; V gene: TRBV7-2; J gene: TRBJ1-4; clone size: NA; CDR3 DNA: TGTGCCAGCAGCTTCGGCGACAGGGGGCGCGGTGAAAAACTGTTTTTT; CDR3 protein: CASSFGDRGRGEKLFF
D gene: NA; V gene: TRBV11-2; J gene: TRBJ1-1; clone size: NA; CDR3 DNA: TGTGCCAGCAGCCCCCGGGTAGTAAACACTGAAGCTTTCTTT; CDR3 protein: CASSPRVVNTEAFF
D gene: NA; V gene: TRBV6-5; J gene: TRBJ1-1; clone size: NA; CDR3 DNA: TGTGCCAGCACCACGCCGGGGACACATAACACTGAAGCTTTCTTT; CDR3 protein: CASTTPGTHNTEAFF
D gene: TRBD2; V gene: TRBV6-1; J gene: TRBJ2-7; clone size: NA; CDR3 DNA: TGTGCCAGCAGTGAGACTAGCGGGAGATCCTACGAGCAGTACTTC; CDR3 protein: CASSETSGRSYEQYF
D gene: NA; V gene: TRBV5-5; J gene: TRBJ1-1; clone size: NA; CDR3 DNA: TGTGCCAGCAGCTTGTCACAGAACACTGAAGCTTTCTTT; CDR3 protein: CASSLSQNTEAFF
D gene: NA; V gene: TRBV4-1; J gene: TRBJ2-7; clone size: NA; CDR3 DNA: TGCGCCAGCAGCCAGTCCCTTAGCGGTACCGCCTACGAGCAGTACTTC; CDR3 protein: CASSQSLSGTAYEQYF
D gene: TRBD1; V gene: TRBV19; J gene: TRBJ2-5; clone size: NA; CDR3 DNA: TGTGCCAGTAAGACACAGGGGGCTGAAGAGACCCAGTACTTC; CDR3 protein: CASKTQGAEETQYF
D gene: TRBD2; V gene: TRBV2; J gene: TRBJ2-3; clone size: NA; CDR3 DNA: TGTGCCAGCGTAGCGGGAGGCTTCACAGATACGCAGTATTTT; CDR3 protein: CASVAGGFTDTQYF
D gene: NA; V gene: TRBV5-1; J gene: TRBJ2-3; clone size: NA; CDR3 DNA: TGCGCCAGCACCGCGATAGGGGCTGGAGATACGCAGTATTTT; CDR3 protein: CASTAIGAGDTQYF
D gene: TRBD1; V gene: TRBV29-1; J gene: TRBJ1-5; clone size: NA; CDR3 DNA: TGCAGCGTTTTTCGACAGGGACGAGTAGGCAATCAGCCCCAGCATTTT; CDR3 protein: CSVFRQGRVGNQPQHF
D gene: NA; V gene: TRBV20-1; J gene: TRBJ1-1; clone size: NA; CDR3 DNA: TGCAGTGCCCAGGGAGGCACTGAAGCTTTCTTT; CDR3 protein: CSAQGGTEAFF
D gene: NA; V gene: TRBV6-1; J gene: TRBJ1-2; clone size: NA; CDR3 DNA: TGTGCCAGCAGTGAAGGGGGATCAGGGTTAGGTTCCGATGGCTACACCTTC; CDR3 protein: CASSEGGSGLGSDGYTF
D gene: NA; V gene: TRBV6-5; J gene: TRBJ1-2; clone size: once; CDR3 DNA: TGTGCCAGCAGGGACAATCCTAACTATGGCTACACCTTC; CDR3 protein: CASRDNPNYGYTF
D gene: NA; V gene: TRBV30; J gene: TRBJ2-3; clone size: NA; CDR3 DNA: TGTGCCTGGAGCACGCTACGCACAGATACGCAGTATTTT; CDR3 protein: CAWSTLRTDTQYF
D gene: NA; V gene: TRBV6-2/TRBV6-3; J gene: TRBJ1-1; clone size: NA; CDR3 DNA: TGTGCCAGCAGCCGCGCCGACAGCATTGGAACTGAAGCTTTCTTT; CDR3 protein: CASSRADSIGTEAFF
D gene: NA; V gene: TRBV7-2; J gene: TRBJ1-5; clone size: NA; CDR3 DNA: TGTGCCAGCAGCTTAGCCTCTCTTAATCAGCCCCAGCATTTT; CDR3 protein: CASSLASLNQPQHF
D gene: NA; V gene: TRBV6-2/TRBV6-3; J gene: TRBJ2-1; clone size: once; CDR3 DNA: TGTGCCAGCAGTTACCCGACTGTCTCCTACAATGAGCAGTTCTTC; CDR3 protein: CASSYPTVSYNEQFF
D gene: NA; V gene: TRBV27; J gene: TRBJ1-5; clone size: NA; CDR3 DNA: TGTGCCTCGGCAGGAACCCTCAATCAGCCCCAGCATTTT; CDR3 protein: CASAGTLNQPQHF
D gene: NA; V gene: TRBV11-2; J gene: TRBJ1-1; clone size: NA; CDR3 DNA: TGTGCCAGCAGCTATACCCCCGGGGCTGAAGCTTTCTTT; CDR3 protein: CASSYTPGAEAFF
D gene: NA; V gene: TRBV4-2; J gene: TRBJ1-3; clone size: NA; CDR3 DNA: TGTGCCAGCAGCCAAGATCGGGGGGGGGTAGGAAACACCATATATTTT; CDR3 protein: CASSQDRGGVGNTIYF
D gene: NA; V gene: TRBV10-3; J gene: TRBJ1-1; clone size: NA; CDR3 DNA: TGTGCCATCAGGACGGACACGCACACTGAAGCTTTCTTT; CDR3 protein: CAIRTDTHTEAFF
D gene: TRBD2; V gene: TRBV7-2; J gene: TRBJ2-7; clone size: many; CDR3 DNA: TGTGCCAGCAGTTATAAGCGGGGGATCTACGAGCAGTACTTC; CDR3 protein: CASSYKRGIYEQYF
D gene: TRBD1; V gene: TRBV5-1; J gene: TRBJ2-6; clone size: NA; CDR3 DNA: TGCGCCAGCAGCGCCCCGGTGGACAGGGGGCAAGCTGGGGCCAACGTCCTGACTTTC; CDR3 protein: CASSAPVDRGQAGANVLTF
D gene: TRBD1; V gene: TRBV3-1/TRBV3-2; J gene: TRBJ2-7; clone size: NA; CDR3 DNA: TGTGCCAGCAGCCCGACAGGGAGAAAATACGAGCAGTACTTC; CDR3 protein: CASSPTGRKYEQYF
D gene: NA; V gene: TRBV29-1; J gene: TRBJ1-1; clone size: few; CDR3 DNA: TGCAGCGGCGGGCGGCAGAACACTGAAGCTTTCTTT; CDR3 protein: CSGGRQNTEAFF
D gene: TRBD2; V gene: TRBV6-2/TRBV6-3; J gene: TRBJ2-7; clone size: NA; CDR3 DNA: TGTGCCAGCAGTTACTTTCGCGGGAGCTCAGGCTACGAGCAGTACTTC; CDR3 protein: CASSYFRGSSGYEQYF
D gene: TRBD1; V gene: TRBV19; J gene: TRBJ1-4; clone size: NA; CDR3 DNA: TGTGCCAGTAGTGTTTGGACAGGGGGCTATGGTGAAAAACTGTTTTTT; CDR3 protein: CASSVWTGGYGEKLFF
D gene: TRBD1; V gene: TRBV5-1; J gene: TRBJ2-1; clone size: NA; CDR3 DNA: TGCGCCAGCAGCTTGATGATAGGACAGGGGGCAGCTGAGCAGTTCTTC; CDR3 protein: CASSLMIGQGAAEQFF
D gene: TRBD1; V gene: TRBV19; J gene: TRBJ2-7; clone size: NA; CDR3 DNA: TGTGCCAGTACGACGACAGGGGACTCCTACGAGCAGTACTTC; CDR3 protein: CASTTTGDSYEQYF
D gene: TRBD2; V gene: TRBV9; J gene: TRBJ2-5; clone size: NA; CDR3 DNA: TGTGCCAGCAGCGTAGCCCTAGCGGGAGGGGGGGAGACCCAGTACTTC; CDR3 protein: CASSVALAGGGETQYF
D gene: TRBD1; V gene: TRBV6-5; J gene: TRBJ1-1; clone size: NA; CDR3 DNA: TGTGCCAGCATCAGCCGTACGGGACAGGGTCTGGCTTTCTTT; CDR3 protein: CASISRTGQGLAFF